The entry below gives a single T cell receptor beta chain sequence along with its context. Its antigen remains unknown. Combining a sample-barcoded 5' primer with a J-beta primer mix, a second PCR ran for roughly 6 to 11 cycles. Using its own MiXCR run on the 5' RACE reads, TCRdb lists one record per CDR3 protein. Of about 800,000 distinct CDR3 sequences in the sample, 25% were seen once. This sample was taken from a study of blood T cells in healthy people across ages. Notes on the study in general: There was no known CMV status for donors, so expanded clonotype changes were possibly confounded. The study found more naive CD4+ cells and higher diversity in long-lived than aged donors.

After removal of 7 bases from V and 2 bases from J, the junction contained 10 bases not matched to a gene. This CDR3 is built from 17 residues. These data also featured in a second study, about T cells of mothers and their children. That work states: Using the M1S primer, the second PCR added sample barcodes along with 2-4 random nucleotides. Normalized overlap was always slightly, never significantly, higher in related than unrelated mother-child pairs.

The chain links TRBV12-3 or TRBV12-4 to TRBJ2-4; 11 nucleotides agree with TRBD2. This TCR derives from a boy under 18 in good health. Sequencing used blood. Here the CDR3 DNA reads TGTGCCAGCACTTGGGGAACTAGCGGGAGAACCAAAAACATTCAGTACTTC. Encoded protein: CASTWGTSGRTKNIQYF.